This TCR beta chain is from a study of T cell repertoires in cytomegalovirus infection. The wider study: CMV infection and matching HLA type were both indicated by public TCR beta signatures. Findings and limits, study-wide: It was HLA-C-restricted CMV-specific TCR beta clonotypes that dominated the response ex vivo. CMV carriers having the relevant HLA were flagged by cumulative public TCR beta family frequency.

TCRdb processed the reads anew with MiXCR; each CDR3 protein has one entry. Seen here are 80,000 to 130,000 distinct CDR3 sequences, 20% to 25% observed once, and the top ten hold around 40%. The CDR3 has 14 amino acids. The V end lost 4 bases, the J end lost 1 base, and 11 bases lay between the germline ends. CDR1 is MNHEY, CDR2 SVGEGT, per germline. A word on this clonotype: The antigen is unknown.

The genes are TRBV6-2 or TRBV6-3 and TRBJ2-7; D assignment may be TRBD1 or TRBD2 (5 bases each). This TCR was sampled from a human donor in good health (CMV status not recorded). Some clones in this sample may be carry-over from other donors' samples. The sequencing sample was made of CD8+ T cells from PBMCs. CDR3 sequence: CASSWDLISYEQYF. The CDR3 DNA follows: TGTGCCAGCAGTTGGGACCTCATTTCCTACGAGCAGTACTTC.